These T cell receptor beta chains were read from a single sample in a study of cytomegalovirus exposure and HLA in healthy donors. The method was immunoSEQ multiplex PCR; TCRdb's version includes in-frame clones alone and lacks a portion of them. The table records more than 50,000 clones, less than 85% of them present only once. The material sequenced was PBMCs. The origin of the receptors is an older woman in good health and CMV-seropositive. The CDR3 runs from the conserved cysteine through the conserved F or W. A D gene is named only where the DNA matches it firmly. Clone size is given for some rows only: seen once, a few or many times, or a class if the clone is expanded.

J: TRBJ2-7; V: TRBV4-2; D: TRBD1; size: once; DNA: TGTGCCAGCAGCCCCGACCGGGACAGGGCCTACGAGCAGTACTTC; CDR3: CASSPDRDRAYEQYF
J: TRBJ2-7; V: TRBV19; D: TRBD1; size: few; DNA: TGTGCCAGTAAACCCAGAAGGACAGGGGCCTTGCAGTACTTC; CDR3: CASKPRRTGALQYF
J: TRBJ2-7; V: TRBV6-1; D: TRBD2; size: few; DNA: TGTGCCAGCGGGGGGGTAGCCTCCTACGAGCAGTACTTC; CDR3: CASGGVASYEQYF
J: TRBJ2-7; V: TRBV6-5; D: TRBD2; size: -; DNA: TGTGCCAGCAGATCCCTCGCTAGCGGGGGCTACGAGCAGTACTTC; CDR3: CASRSLASGGYEQYF
J: TRBJ2-7; V: TRBV9; D: -; size: few; DNA: TGTGCCAGCAGCGCGGGGGATCCGCTCTTCGAGCAGTACTTC; CDR3: CASSAGDPLFEQYF
J: TRBJ1-2; V: TRBV6-6; D: -; size: -; DNA: TGTGCCAGCAGTCCAGAGCGGGTTTATGGCTACACCTTC; CDR3: CASSPERVYGYTF
J: TRBJ1-1; V: TRBV5-1; D: -; size: -; DNA: TGCGCCAGCAGCCCCTTCGGGGGGGGCACTGAAGCTTTCTTT; CDR3: CASSPFGGGTEAFF
J: TRBJ1-4; V: TRBV9; D: -; size: -; DNA: TGTGCCAGCAGCAAGAATCCCAGGGCCACTAATGAAAAACTGTTTTTT; CDR3: CASSKNPRATNEKLFF
J: TRBJ2-2; V: TRBV5-4; D: -; size: -; DNA: TGTGCCAGTAGGAAGCAGGGGTCCACCACCGGGGAGCTGTTTTTT; CDR3: CASRKQGSTTGELFF
J: TRBJ2-7; V: TRBV9; D: TRBD2; size: few; DNA: TGTGCCAGCAGCGCGGGGGCTAGCGGGTTAGGCGAGCAGTACTTC; CDR3: CASSAGASGLGEQYF